The 16 T cell receptor beta chains below come from one sample, sequenced in a study of cytomegalovirus exposure and HLA in healthy donors. PCR used 60 Vbeta primers and 13 Jbeta primers. Sequenced by immunoSEQ multiplex PCR; TCRdb stores in-frame clones only, minus some. The sample lists around 95,000 clones; about three quarters were seen once. Sequenced material: PBMCs. These receptors were obtained from a man aged 30 to 45 in good health and CMV-seropositive.

The chain employs TRBV4-3 and TRBJ2-1; 9 bases match TRBD1. Losses at the gene ends were 3 bases for V and 6 bases for J; bases not matched to a gene: 9. In germline, CDR1 is LGHNA, CDR2 YSLEER. This CDR3 contains 16 residues. CDR3 bases: TGCGCCAGCAGCCAGACCGGGACAGGGCCCCGCAATGAGCAGTTCTTC. Residues: CASSQTGTGPRNEQFF.

This chain connects TRBV7-8 to TRBJ1-2, with TRBD1 as a possible D gene (5 bases). Germline V gives CDR1 SGHVS, CDR2 FQNEAQ. Trimming left V 3 bases short and J 6 bases short, with 14 bases between. CDR3 length: 14 residues. CDR3 loop: CASSFDWGGDGYTF. The CDR3, as DNA: TGTGCCAGCAGCTTTGATTGGGGGGGAGATGGCTACACCTTC.

This clone was counted a few times. This chain connects TRBV7-9 to TRBJ1-4; D may be TRBD1 (5 bases). This CDR3 spans 14 amino acids. Germline CDR1 is SEHNR and CDR2 is FQNEAQ (reference sequence). V lost 1 base, J lost 8 bases, and 11 bases lay in between. The CDR3 DNA reads as TGTGCCAGCAGCTTAGAACAGGACATAGAAAAACTGTTTTTT. Amino acid sequence: CASSLEQDIEKLFF.

The V and J genes are TRBV5-1 and TRBJ2-2, with D maybe TRBD2 (6 bases). In germline, CDR1 is SGHRS, CDR2 YFSETQ. CDR3 length: 14 residues. V was shortened by 6 bases and J by 4 bases, with 13 bases between the two germline ends. This chain's CDR3 is CASTPGTPTGELFF. The CDR3 DNA sequence: TGCGCCAGCACCCCCGGGACTCCCACCGGGGAGCTGTTTTTT. Supplemented by reference TRBV5-1 and TRBJ2-2, the full variable domain reads KAGVTQTPRYLIKTRGQQVTLSCSPISGHRSVSWYQQTPGQGLQFLFEYFSETQRNKGNFPGRFSGRQFSNSRSEMNVSTLELGDSALYLCASTPGTPTGELFFGEGSRLTVL.

The chain carries TRBV6-5 and TRBJ2-7, with TRBD1 matching over 8 bases. V shed 6 bases and J 0 bases; nucleotides not matched to a gene: 7. The CDR3 is 15 residues long. Germline CDR1 and CDR2: MNHEY and SVGAGI. The CDR3 region has the DNA TGTGCCAGCAGCCTGGGACAGGCCAGCTCCTACGAGCAGTACTTC. Residues: CASSLGQASSYEQYF.

The chain employs TRBV25-1 and TRBJ2-5; the D gene is possibly TRBD1 (5 bases). V was clipped by 1 base and J by 1 base, with 7 bases between them. The CDR3 has 14 residues. Germline CDR1 reads MGHDK; CDR2 reads SYGVNS. CDR3 in amino acids: CASSELGAQETQYF. CDR3 nucleotide sequence: TGTGCCAGCAGTGAATTAGGGGCCCAAGAGACCCAGTACTTC.

The genes are TRBV9 and TRBJ1-2, with D perhaps TRBD1 (5 bases). The CDR3 length is 17 residues. V lost 4 bases and J 0 bases, leaving 19 bases between the germline ends. The germline CDR1 and CDR2 sequences are SGDLS and YYNGEE. CDR3 in DNA: TGTGCCAGCAGCCTACGTCCGGCGGACACCACTAACTATGGCTACACCTTC. Translated: CASSLRPADTTNYGYTF. The variable domain in full, completed from reference TRBV9 and TRBJ1-2, reads DSGVTQTPKHLITATGQRVTLRCSPRSGDLSVYWYQQSLDQGLQFLIQYYNGEERAKGNILERFSAQQFPDLHSELNLSSLELGDSALYFCASSLRPADTTNYGYTFGSGTRLTVV.

This chain links TRBV2 with TRBJ2-3; 9 nucleotides match TRBD1. CDR1 and CDR2 from the germline V gene are SNHLY and FYNNEI. The CDR3 is made up of 16 amino acids. Trimming cost V 5 bases and J 2 bases; bases outside gene matches: 8. The CDR3 here is CASSYRGRWDTDTQYF. In nucleotides, the CDR3 is TGTGCCAGCAGTTACAGGGGGCGCTGGGACACAGATACGCAGTATTTT.

The rearrangement uses TRBV15 and TRBJ2-5, with 9 bases identical to TRBD1. This CDR3 spans 15 amino acids. CDR1 LNHNV and CDR2 YYDKDF come from the germline V gene (reference sequence). Losses at the gene ends were 5 bases for V and 4 bases for J; bases not matched to a gene: 8. Written as DNA, the CDR3 is TGTGCCACCAGCGAACAAACAGGGGGCGGAGAGACCCAGTACTTC. Translated, it gives CATSEQTGGGETQYF.

This chain joins TRBV7-3 and TRBJ2-2, with 14 bases identical to TRBD2. The V gene end was trimmed by 5 bases and the J gene end by 3 bases; junction bases not matched to a gene: 2. CDR1 is SGHTA and CDR2 is FQGTGA in the germline V gene. The CDR3 has 16 amino acids. DNA for the CDR3: TGTGCCAGCAGCCGGACTAGCGGGGGGTACACCGGGGAGCTGTTTTTT. The encoded protein is CASSRTSGGYTGELFF.

This chain connects TRBV6-6 to TRBJ1-5; no reliable D call. The germline CDR1 and CDR2 sequences are MNHNY and SVGAGI (reference sequence). Trimming took 2 bases from V and 12 from J, leaving 8 bases between them. This CDR3 contains 11 residues. Written as DNA, the CDR3 is TGTGCCAGCAGTTACCAGCGGAGCCAGCATTTT. This encodes CASSYQRSQHF.

The V call is TRBV18, the J call TRBJ1-4; D not resolved. The CDR3 consists of 15 residues. Trimming stripped 5 bases from V and 4 bases from J, with 14 bases between. Looked up from germline, CDR1 is KGHSH and CDR2 is LQKENI. The CDR3 DNA is TGTGCCAGCTCAGGCGGGCCGGCGATTAATGAAAAACTGTTTTTT. It is translated as CASSGGPAINEKLFF.

Only one count was recorded for this clone. This chain links TRBV10-3 with TRBJ1-6; D not resolved. V was clipped by 0 bases and J by 8 bases, with 11 bases between them. This CDR3 has 15 amino acids. Germline V gene data show CDR1 as ENHRY and CDR2 as SYGVKD. This CDR3 reads CAISESGGWDSPLHF. The CDR3 DNA is TGTGCCATCAGTGAGTCCGGAGGGTGGGATTCACCCCTCCACTTT.

This clone came up many times. This rearrangement joins TRBV6-4 to TRBJ2-6; D is perhaps TRBD1 (5 bases). Between the trimmed V and J ends, which lost 2 bases and 0 bases, there was a span of 8 bases. Germline loops: CDR1 MRHNA, CDR2 SNTAGT. The CDR3 spans 16 residues. The chain's CDR3 is CASSDDSASGANVLTF. The CDR3 bases are TGTGCCAGCAGTGACGACAGTGCCTCTGGGGCCAACGTCCTGACTTTC.

This rearrangement joins TRBV6-1 to TRBJ2-7; D is perhaps TRBD1 (5 bases). Trimming cost V 3 bases and J 0 bases, with 9 bases left between them. Germline CDR1 MNHNS, CDR2 SASEGT. The CDR3 consists of 14 residues. CDR3 protein: CASSETEGSYEQYF. The DNA of the CDR3 is TGTGCCAGCAGTGAGACAGAAGGCTCCTACGAGCAGTACTTC.

The chain recombines TRBV2 with TRBJ1-2, with 7 bases matching TRBD1. The CDR3 runs to 14 residues. V was clipped by 3 bases and J by 4 bases; unmatched bases: 5. CDR1 is SNHLY, CDR2 FYNNEI, per germline. CDR3 in amino acids: CASSEGQGVYGYTF. DNA of the CDR3: TGTGCCAGCAGTGAGGGGCAGGGGGTCTATGGCTACACCTTC.